This T cell receptor (beta chain) was identified in a study of OX40 agonist ivuxolimab in advanced cancers. As for the study in general: Given to patients was ivuxolimab, an agonistic anti-OX40 (CD134) antibody. There were three patients with partial responses, one having hepatocellular carcinoma and two cutaneous melanoma. Findings and caveats of the study: CD4+ T cells averaged fewer expanded clones than CD8+ T cells.

Germline V CDR1 and CDR2: MNHNS, SASEGT. The CDR3 spans 12 residues. Trimming removed 2 bases at V and 6 bases at J, with 7 bases between. A remark on this clone: Its specificity is not known.

Sequenced by immunoSEQ multiplex PCR; TCRdb stores in-frame clones only, minus some. The sample includes roughly 62,000 clones, 91% of them seen just once. The sample was CD4+ or CD8+ T cells sorted from blood, taken in a trial of the OX40 agonist ivuxolimab. V and J are TRBV6-1 and TRBJ1-1; D might be TRBD1 (5 bases). The receptor's source is an adult with an advanced solid tumor such as melanoma, head and neck, liver or kidney cancer. Here the CDR3 reads CASSELGAEAFF. The CDR3 nucleotides read TGTGCCAGCAGTGAATTAGGGGCTGAAGCTTTCTTT.